The clone carrying this T cell receptor (beta chain) has just one count. Its antigen is unknown. TCRdb keeps only in-frame clones here, not all; method: immunoSEQ multiplex PCR. Of approximately 68,000 clones in the sample, roughly 89% were seen once. The sample originates from a study of siplizumab effects on memory and regulatory T cells. Overall study results and limits: The study found naive T cells seemingly more diverse than memory cells and seemingly major alloresponse contributors. Naive versus memory phenotype went unassigned for roughly 75-96% of proliferating CD4+ or CD8+ clones.

Per the germline V gene, CDR1 is SGDLS and CDR2 is YYNGEE. The CDR3 is made up of 12 amino acids. Trimming took off 0 bases at V and 10 bases at J, with 7 bases between the two ends. Material for sequencing was CD8+ T cells sorted from blood. The source is a human donor in good health. This rearrangement joins TRBV9 to TRBJ1-4; no clear D gene. As DNA, the CDR3 is TGTGCCAGCAGCGTAGAAGGCGGAAAACTGTTTTTT. Translated, it gives CASSVEGGKLFF.